This TCR beta chain stems from a study of STAT5B mutations in CD4+ large granular lymphocyte leukemia. General study results and limits: Top patient clones used TRBV06 genes more often: 8/27 versus 2/35 in controls. No patients shared main leukemic clonotypes, though around 25% appeared at low frequency elsewhere.

Comment on this clone: The antigen is unknown.

Germline lookup yields CDR1 MRHNA and CDR2 SNTAGT. Trimming removed 5 bases from V and 7 bases from J, with 12 bases in between. CDR3 size: 13 residues. Data came from immunoSEQ multiplex PCR; TCRdb stores just in-frame clones and leaves some out. The sample shows 28,000 or so clones, around 72% of them seen only once. This rearrangement joins TRBV6-4 to TRBJ2-1, with D unresolved. This TCR derives from a human donor in good health. Sequencing was done on a sample of CD4+ T cells from blood buffy coats. The CDR3 bases are TGTGCCAGCAGTAGAGACTGGATGAATGAGCAGTTCTTC. This translates into CASSRDWMNEQFF.